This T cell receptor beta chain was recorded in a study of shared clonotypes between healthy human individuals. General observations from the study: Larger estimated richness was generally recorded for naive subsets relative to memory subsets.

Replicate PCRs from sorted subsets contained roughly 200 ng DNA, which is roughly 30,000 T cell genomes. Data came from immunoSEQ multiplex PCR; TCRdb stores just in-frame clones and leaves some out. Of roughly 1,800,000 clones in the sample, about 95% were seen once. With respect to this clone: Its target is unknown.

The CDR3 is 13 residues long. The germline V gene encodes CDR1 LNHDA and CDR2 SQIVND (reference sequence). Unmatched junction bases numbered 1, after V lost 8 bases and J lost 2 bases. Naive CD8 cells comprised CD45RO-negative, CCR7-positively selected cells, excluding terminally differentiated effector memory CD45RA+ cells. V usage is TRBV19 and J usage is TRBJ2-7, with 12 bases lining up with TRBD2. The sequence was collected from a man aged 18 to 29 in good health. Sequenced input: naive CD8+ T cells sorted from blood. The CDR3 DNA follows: TGTGCCAGTGCTAGCGGGAGGGCCTACGAGCAGTACTTC. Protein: CASASGRAYEQYF.